Sequencing of this TCR beta chain was carried out in a study of blood T cell repertoires in COVID-19. CDR1 and CDR2 (germline): SGHAT, FQDESV (reference sequence). The CDR3 is made up of 15 amino acids. V lost 5 bases, J lost 0 bases, and 10 bases lay in between. Profiled with immunoSEQ multiplex PCR; TCRdb holds only in-frame clones, not every one. Found here are more than 100,000 clones, roughly 79% of them singletons; the top ten hold roughly 9%. The clonotype comes from a woman aged 60-70 years with active or convalescent COVID-19. V usage is TRBV11-1 and J usage is TRBJ2-2; D unresolved. Sample: peripheral blood. CDR3 bases: TGTGCCAGCAGCCCCTTTCAGTCGAACACCGGGGAGCTGTTTTTT. It yields the protein CASSPFQSNTGELFF.